The TCR beta chain under discussion was sequenced for a study of cytomegalovirus exposure and HLA in healthy donors. The study ran its PCR with 60 Vbeta and 13 Jbeta primers. Generated by immunoSEQ multiplex PCR, the TCRdb table keeps only in-frame clones and is missing some. The repertoire holds approximately 70,000 clones, with around 74% as singletons. Unmatched junction bases numbered 6, after V lost 5 bases and J lost 10 bases. The V gene's germline CDR1 is SGHRS and CDR2 YFSETQ. The CDR3 contains 14 residues. J is TRBJ1-4 and V is TRBV5-1, with 12 bases fitting TRBD1. This clonotype originated in a human donor in good health. Input material: PBMCs. The CDR3 spells CASRPGQGAGKLFF. DNA of the CDR3: TGCGCCAGCAGACCGGGACAGGGGGCGGGAAAACTGTTTTTT.